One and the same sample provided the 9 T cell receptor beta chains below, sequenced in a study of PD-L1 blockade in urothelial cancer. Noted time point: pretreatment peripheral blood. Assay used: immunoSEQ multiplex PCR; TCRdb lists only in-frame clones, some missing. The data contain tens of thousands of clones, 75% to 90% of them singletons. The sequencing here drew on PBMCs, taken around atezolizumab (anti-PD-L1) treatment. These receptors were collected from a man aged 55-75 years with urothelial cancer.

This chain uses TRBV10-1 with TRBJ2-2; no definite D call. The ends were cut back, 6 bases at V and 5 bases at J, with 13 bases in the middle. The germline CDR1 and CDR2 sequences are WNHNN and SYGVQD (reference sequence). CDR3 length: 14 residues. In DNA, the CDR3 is TGCGCCAGCAGGGCGGCCTCCGAGACCGGGGAGCTGTTTTTT. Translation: CASRAASETGELFF.

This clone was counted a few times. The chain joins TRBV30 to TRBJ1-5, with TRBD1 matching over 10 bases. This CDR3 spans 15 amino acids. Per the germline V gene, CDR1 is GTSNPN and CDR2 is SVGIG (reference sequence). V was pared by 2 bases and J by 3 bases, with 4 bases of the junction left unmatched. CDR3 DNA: TGTGCCTGGAGTCGACAGGGGGCACTCAATCAGCCCCAGCATTTT. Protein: CAWSRQGALNQPQHF.

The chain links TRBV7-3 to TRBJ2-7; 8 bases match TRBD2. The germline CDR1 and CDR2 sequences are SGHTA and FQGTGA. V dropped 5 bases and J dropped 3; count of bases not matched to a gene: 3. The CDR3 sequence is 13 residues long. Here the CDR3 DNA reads TGTGCCAGCAGCCGGGGGGGGAACTACGAGCAGTACTTC. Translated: CASSRGGNYEQYF.

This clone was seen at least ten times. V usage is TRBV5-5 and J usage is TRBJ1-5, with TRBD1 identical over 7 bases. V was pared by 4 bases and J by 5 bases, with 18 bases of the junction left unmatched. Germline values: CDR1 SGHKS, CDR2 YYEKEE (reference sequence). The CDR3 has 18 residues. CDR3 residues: CASSPSWASAGGYQPQHF. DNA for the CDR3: TGTGCCAGCAGCCCCTCGTGGGCGTCGGCAGGGGGATATCAGCCCCAGCATTTT. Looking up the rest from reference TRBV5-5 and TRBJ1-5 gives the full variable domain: DAGVTQSPTHLIKTRGQQVTLRCSPISGHKSVSWYQQVLGQGPQFIFQYYEKEERGRGNFPDRFSARQFPNYSSELNVNALLLGDSALYLCASSPSWASAGGYQPQHFGDGTRLSIL.

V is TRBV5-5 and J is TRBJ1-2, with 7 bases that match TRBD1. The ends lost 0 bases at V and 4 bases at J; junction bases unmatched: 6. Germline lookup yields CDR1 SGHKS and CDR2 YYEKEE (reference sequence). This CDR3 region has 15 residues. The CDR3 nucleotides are TGTGCCAGCAGCTTGGCGGGGGACAGATTCTATGGCTACACCTTC. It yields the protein CASSLAGDRFYGYTF.

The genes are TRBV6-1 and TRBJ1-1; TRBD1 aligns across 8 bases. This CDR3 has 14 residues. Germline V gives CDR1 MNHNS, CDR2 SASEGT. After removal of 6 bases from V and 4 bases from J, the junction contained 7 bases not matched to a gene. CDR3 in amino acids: CASRSTQGATEAFF. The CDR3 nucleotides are TGTGCCAGCAGGAGCACCCAGGGGGCCACTGAAGCTTTCTTT.

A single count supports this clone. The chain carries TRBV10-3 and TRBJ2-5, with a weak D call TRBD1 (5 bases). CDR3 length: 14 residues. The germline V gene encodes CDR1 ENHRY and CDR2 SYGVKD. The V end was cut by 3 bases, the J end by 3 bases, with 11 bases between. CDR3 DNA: TGTGCCATCAGTGAAGGGCAGGGAAAAGAGACCCAGTACTTC. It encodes CAISEGQGKETQYF.

The CDR3 protein is CASSEISLRGETQYF. The CDR3 bases are TGTGCCAGCAGTGAAATTTCCCTCCGGGGGGAGACCCAGTACTTC. The rearrangement uses TRBV6-1 and TRBJ2-5, with D possibly TRBD2 on 6 matching bases. Germline V lookup: CDR1 MNHNS, CDR2 SASEGT. V lost 2 bases and J 5 bases, leaving 15 bases between the germline ends. This CDR3 has 15 amino acids.

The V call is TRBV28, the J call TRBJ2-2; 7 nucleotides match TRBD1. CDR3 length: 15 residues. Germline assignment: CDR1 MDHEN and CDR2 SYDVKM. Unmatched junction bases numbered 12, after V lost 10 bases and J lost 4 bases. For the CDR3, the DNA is TGTGCCACCCAGACCGGGACAGCGTTCACCGGGGAGCTGTTTTTT. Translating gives CATQTGTAFTGELFF.